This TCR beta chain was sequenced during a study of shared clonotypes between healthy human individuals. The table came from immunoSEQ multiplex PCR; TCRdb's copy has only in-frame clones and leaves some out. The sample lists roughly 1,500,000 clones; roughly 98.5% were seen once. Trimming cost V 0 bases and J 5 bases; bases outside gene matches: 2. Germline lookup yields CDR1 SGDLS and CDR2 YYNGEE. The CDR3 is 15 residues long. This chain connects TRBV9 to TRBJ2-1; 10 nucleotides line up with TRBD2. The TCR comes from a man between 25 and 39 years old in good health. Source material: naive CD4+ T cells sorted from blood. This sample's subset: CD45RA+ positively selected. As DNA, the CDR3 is TGTGCCAGCAGCGTAGGGACTAGCGGCCACAATGAGCAGTTCTTC. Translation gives CASSVGTSGHNEQFF.